This T cell receptor (beta chain) was recorded in a study of T-cell memory formation after mild COVID-19 (dated by TCRdb to the early 2020s). About the full investigation: TCR sequence clusters from the two donors were largely donor specific. Two young, previously healthy adult volunteers, one female and one male, were included in the cohort. T-cell clones expanding and contracting after mild COVID-19 in a couple of donors were tracked by longitudinal TCRalpha and TCRbeta repertoire sequencing.

The instrument given in TCRdb is Illumina NovaSeq 6000. TCRalpha and TCRbeta cDNA libraries were constructed by 5'RACE with constant-segment primers, with sample barcodes and unique molecular identifiers being introduced. Trizol reagent was used to extract RNA from every sample. Libraries were amplified in two PCR steps, with a second sample barcode and Illumina TruSeq adapters added in the second step. Sequencing of libraries was performed on an Illumina NovaSeq with 2 x 150 bp paired-end reads. In the paper's pipeline: Reads were demultiplexed and collapsed into UMI-guided consensus sequences with migec v1.2.7. Using mixcr v2.1.11, UMI consensuses were aligned to TRA and TRB V and J templates and then assembled into clonotypes. Clonotypes were classified as expanded or contracted when called significant by both edgeR and NoisET, with noise models trained on biological replicates. For edgeR calls, a false discovery rate-adjusted p below 0.01 and a log2 fold-change threshold of 1 were applied. PCA with hierarchical clustering of max-normalized trajectories of the 1000 most abundant clonotypes was used as exploratory dynamics analysis. Each responding clone was given a CD4 or CD8 phenotype based on the CD4+ and CD8+ repertoires, which had been sequenced separately. Clones were called with MiXCR by TCRdb after fastp trimmed the public reads at Q25, and only in-frame beta chains were retained. Each record represents a unique CDR3 protein, reported with the most common genes and DNA among its rows. The authors' filters were not applied to this entry. This sample gives hundreds of thousands of distinct CDR3 sequences in total; approximately 16% of them show up just once. About a fifth of the sample is held by the ten biggest clonotypes.

Study-level results and caveats: The study included only two mild cases, and larger cohorts that include severe cases with pre-infection samples were judged to be necessary. The detection of some responding clones in pre-infection memory suggests that pre-existing cross-reactive memory T cells joined the SARS-CoV-2 response. Contracting CD4+ clones were located mainly in the CM and EM memory subsets, whereas CD8+ clones were found to be enriched in EMRA. From day 15 to 85, contracting clones showed balanced CD4/CD8 phenotypes, whereas a second wave of clones that expanded from day 15 to 37 leaned towards CD4+. Whether the second-wave clones peaking on day 37 were SARS-CoV-2 specific was not confirmed.

Taken from cysteine to phenylalanine, the CDR3 has 15 residues. Just the 45-base CDR3 DNA is kept, in frame starting at base 1. Taken from the germline V gene, the CDR1 and CDR2 loops are LGHNA and YSLEER. V is reduced by 5 bases and J by 2 bases, leaving a spacing of 13 bases between them. This clonotype has more than one count but fewer than ten. Its antigen specificity is not known. Base quality data are lacking; no much larger clone is found one base away. PBMCs were isolated by Ficoll-Paque density gradient centrifugation. The TCR sequence derives from a man aged 18 to 29 who had mild COVID-19 (a few samples of this study predate the infection). The sample titles of this study are shuffled in the database, so cell type and time point are left out; the donor was told from shared clones. Sequencing was carried out using PBMCs or a T cell subset sorted from them (not recorded which). This sequence uses TRBV4-3 and TRBJ2-1; a weak D assignment points to TRBD1 (7 bases agree). The DNA sequence is as follows: TGCGCCAGCAGCTCGCAGGGGGGTGCCTACAATGAGCAGTTCTTC. Translated, this is CASSSQGGAYNEQFF.